This T cell receptor beta chain appears in the sequencing data of a study of T cells in Graves' hyperthyroidism and ophthalmopathy. Study-level findings and limits: Most thyroid-expanded clonotypes above 0.001 were also found in blood.

Thyroid ultrasound, orbital computed tomography, clinical symptoms, and serum thyroxine and TRAb underpinned diagnoses. Worth noting for this clonotype: Its antigen is not identified.

Researchers took RNA transcripts and amplified the TCR beta CDR3 regions from them. HTBI primers were used for first-round RT-PCR of the TCR CDR3. MiXCR, applied by TCRdb to the multiplex PCR reads, yields one record per CDR3 protein. This repertoire shows approximately 98,000 distinct CDR3 sequences, approximately 42% found once; its top ten account for approximately 10%. The specimen sequenced was peripheral blood or thyroid tissue (not recorded which). The sequence came from a woman in her twenties or thirties with Graves' hyperthyroidism.

The CDR3 DNA reads TGTGCCAGCAGTTTATTGGGGGATAGCTACGAGCAGTACTTC. Translation: CASSLLGDSYEQYF. The chain combines TRBV28 with TRBJ2-7, with D perhaps TRBD1 or TRBD2 (5 bases each). There are 14 residues in the CDR3. Germline CDR1 and CDR2: MDHEN and SYDVKM. Trimming removed 1 base from V and 3 bases from J, with 10 bases in between.